Reported below is one TCR beta chain. The antigen is unknown. Donors were ostensibly healthy at sampling, although undocumented immune exposures were probable. The sample is drawn from a study of cytomegalovirus exposure and HLA in healthy donors. Findings and limits, study-wide: There were several of the most significant clusters that appeared linked to common viral pathogens in a later analysis. The study assumed roughly uniform donor sequencing depth for presence/absence analyses. It was confirmed in vitro that three of the CMV-associated chains were specific for CMV antigens.

Amplification used 60 Vbeta primers and 13 Jbeta primers. Sequenced by immunoSEQ multiplex PCR; TCRdb stores in-frame clones only, minus some. The table lists 95,000 to 150,000 clones, 50% to 75% of them singletons. Trimming cost V 5 bases and J 3 bases; bases outside gene matches: 6. Germline CDR1 reads SQVTM; CDR2 reads ANQGSEA. The CDR3 has 15 residues. This chain links TRBV29-1 with TRBJ2-2, with 10 nucleotides matching TRBD1. This receptor was taken from a woman aged 40 to 50 in good health and CMV-seropositive. Sequenced sample: PBMCs. CDR3 amino acids: CSVSAGTGDTGELFF. CDR3 DNA: TGCAGCGTTTCGGCCGGGACAGGGGACACCGGGGAGCTGTTTTTT.